The 14 T cell receptor beta chains below all came from one sample that was sequenced in a study of CD8 T cells in ankylosing spondylitis. Whole-study findings and limits: Within ankylosing spondylitis blood, a TCR beta motif made up of roughly eight highly homologous variants appeared to be characteristic.

Using its own MiXCR run on the 5' RACE reads, TCRdb lists one record per CDR3 protein. This table holds some 800,000 distinct CDR3 sequences, approximately 12% found once. For these TCRs, the target antigens are not known. Sequencing input: blood, either unsorted or a sorted T cell fraction (not recorded which). The receptors shown here come from a male donor with ankylosing spondylitis.

This clonotype was seen more than once but under ten times. The rearrangement links TRBV6-2 or TRBV6-3 to TRBJ2-1; 9 bases agree with TRBD2. Per germline, CDR1 MNHEY and CDR2 SVGEGT. The CDR3 length is 17 residues. Trimming cost V 4 bases and J 2 bases; bases outside gene matches: 9. DNA for the CDR3: TGTGCCAGCAGTTCCCTGGCGGGAGGGTACCCCTACAATGAGCAGTTCTTC. Its translation is CASSSLAGGYPYNEQFF.

This clonotype has a handful of counts. J is TRBJ1-2 and V is TRBV7-9; maybe TRBD1 (5 bases). Germline V gives CDR1 SEHNR, CDR2 FQNEAQ (reference sequence). Trimming stripped 3 bases from V and 5 bases from J, with 13 bases between. The CDR3 is 14 residues long. The CDR3 DNA reads as TGTGCCAGCAGCTTTACAGGATCCCTTTATGGCTACACCTTC. Protein product: CASSFTGSLYGYTF. Looking up the rest from reference TRBV7-9 and TRBJ1-2 gives the full variable domain: DTGVSQNPRHKITKRGQNVTFRCDPISEHNRLYWYRQTLGQGPEFLTYFQNEAQLEKSRLLSDRFSAERPKGSFSTLEIQRTEQGDSAMYLCASSFTGSLYGYTFGSGTRLTVV.

The rearrangement uses TRBV28 and TRBJ2-3; 9 positions agree with TRBD2. The CDR3 loop spans 18 amino acids. Germline CDR1 is MDHEN and CDR2 is SYDVKM. Germline trimming cut 3 bases from V and 0 bases from J; bases unmatched to any gene: 10. CDR3 coding DNA: TGTGCCAGCAGTTTGGTAGCGGGAGTACCTACTAGCACAGATACGCAGTATTTT. As protein: CASSLVAGVPTSTDTQYF.

This clonotype showed up just a few times. DNA of the CDR3: TGCAGTGCTAGCCGGGGACTAGCTCAGGCAGATACGCAGTATTTT. Residues: CSASRGLAQADTQYF. The chain links TRBV20-1 to TRBJ2-3; TRBD2 matches 9 bases. V dropped 3 bases and J dropped 4; count of bases not matched to a gene: 8. Germline lookup yields CDR1 DFQATT and CDR2 SNEGSKA (reference sequence). CDR3 length equals 15 residues.

V usage is TRBV7-2 and J usage is TRBJ2-3; 7 positions match TRBD1. Germline CDR1 and CDR2: SGHTA and FQGNSA. The CDR3 spans 15 residues. The V and J ends lost 6 bases and 5 bases, in that order; junction bases with no gene match: 11. DNA for the CDR3: TGTGCCAGCAGACCCCCAGGGACAGCAAGAGATACGCAGTATTTT. Its protein is CASRPPGTARDTQYF. The variable domain in full, with the rest retrieved from reference TRBV7-2 and TRBJ2-3, is GAGVSQSPSNKVTEKGKDVELRCDPISGHTALYWYRQSLGQGLEFLIYFQGNSAPDKSGLPSDRFSAERTGGSVSTLTIQRTQQEDSAVYLCASRPPGTARDTQYFGPGTRLTVL.

This clonotype was observed at least ten times. This chain joins TRBV12-3 or TRBV12-4 and TRBJ2-7; 8 bases align to TRBD1. Unmatched junction bases numbered 16, after V lost 8 bases and J lost 4 bases. The CDR3 has 16 amino acids. CDR3 amino acids: CASAQGIGQGVYEQYF. As DNA, the CDR3 is TGTGCCAGCGCCCAAGGGATAGGACAGGGTGTTTACGAGCAGTACTTC.

The chain couples TRBV20-1 to TRBJ2-7; 11 nucleotides agree with TRBD2. Germline-derived CDR1 and CDR2 are DFQATT and SNEGSKA (reference sequence). Losses at the gene ends were 1 base for V and 5 bases for J; bases not matched to a gene: 7. This CDR3 is 15 amino acids long. The CDR3 here is CSARGTSGSENEQYF. The CDR3 bases are TGCAGTGCTAGAGGTACTAGCGGGAGCGAAAACGAGCAGTACTTC.

The table lists this clonotype with a few counts. The chain is built from TRBV4-3 and TRBJ2-7; unclear D gene. Germline V gene sequence: CDR1 LGHNA, CDR2 YSLEER. CDR3 size: 16 residues. V was trimmed by 0 bases and J by 2 bases, leaving 14 bases between them. The CDR3 loop is CASSQERTDVAYEQYF. Here the CDR3 DNA reads TGCGCCAGCAGCCAAGAAAGGACGGACGTTGCCTACGAGCAGTACTTC.

This clonotype was detected a few times. V usage is TRBV28 and J usage is TRBJ2-7, with TRBD2 matching 11 bases. Germline lookup yields CDR1 MDHEN and CDR2 SYDVKM. The CDR3 contains 15 residues. J lost 2 bases, V lost 5 bases, and 5 bases had no gene match. Written as DNA, the CDR3 is TGTGCCAGCAGTCACTTTAGCGGGAGGGCCTACGAGCAGTACTTC. It encodes CASSHFSGRAYEQYF.

This clonotype was counted many times. The chain is built from TRBV20-1 and TRBJ2-7, with a possible D match to TRBD2 (5 bases). This CDR3 region has 12 residues. Germline CDR1 DFQATT, CDR2 SNEGSKA (reference sequence). Trimming left V 3 bases short and J 4 bases short, with 10 bases between. The CDR3 region has the DNA TGCAGTGCTAGCCGCCGGGAATACGAGCAGTACTTC. This gives the protein CSASRREYEQYF.

The genes are TRBV18 and TRBJ1-5; 7 nucleotides line up with TRBD1. The germline CDR1 and CDR2 sequences are KGHSH and LQKENI. The CDR3 is 13 amino acids. With V trimmed by 6 bases and J by 5 bases, 4 bases remained unmatched. The CDR3 DNA reads as TGTGCCAGCTCGGAGGACAGGTATCAGCCCCAGCATTTT. It translates to CASSEDRYQPQHF.

This clonotype occurred many times. The chain is built from TRBV20-1 and TRBJ1-4, with unresolved D. Germline CDR1 is DFQATT and CDR2 is SNEGSKA (reference sequence). Deletions cut 5 bases from V and 3 bases from J, with 10 bases between. The CDR3 is made up of 13 amino acids. The CDR3 loop reads CSAHTGSNEKLFF. The CDR3 region has the DNA TGCAGTGCTCACACGGGTTCTAATGAAAAACTGTTTTTT.

J is TRBJ2-1 and V is TRBV11-2; 8 bases fit TRBD2. Trimming took 6 bases from V and 6 from J; bases not matched to a gene: 10. Germline V gene data show CDR1 as SGHAT and CDR2 as FQNNGV. The CDR3 is 15 amino acids. CDR3 DNA sequence: TGTGCCAGCAGACCAACTAGCGGAGGCCTCAATGAGCAGTTCTTC. Translation: CASRPTSGGLNEQFF.

Ten or more counts support this clonotype. This rearrangement joins TRBV7-9 to TRBJ1-2; D is possibly TRBD1 (5 bases). V dropped 2 bases and J dropped 6 bases, with 19 bases sitting between them. From germline, CDR1 is SEHNR and CDR2 FQNEAQ (reference sequence). The CDR3 extends over 16 amino acids. This CDR3 is CASSLLEQAISHGYTF. The DNA of the CDR3 is TGTGCCAGCAGCTTATTGGAACAGGCGATATCCCATGGCTACACCTTC.